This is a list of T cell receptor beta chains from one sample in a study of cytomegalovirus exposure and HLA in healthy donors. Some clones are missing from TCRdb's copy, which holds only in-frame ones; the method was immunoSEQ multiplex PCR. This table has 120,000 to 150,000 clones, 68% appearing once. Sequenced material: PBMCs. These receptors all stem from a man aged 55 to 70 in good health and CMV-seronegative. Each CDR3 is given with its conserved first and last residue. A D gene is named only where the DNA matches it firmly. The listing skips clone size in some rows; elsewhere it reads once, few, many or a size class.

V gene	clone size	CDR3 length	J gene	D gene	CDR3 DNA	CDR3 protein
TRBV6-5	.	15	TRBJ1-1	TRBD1	TGTGCCAGCAGTTACTATGCAGGGGGGAACACTGAAGCTTTCTTT	CASSYYAGGNTEAFF
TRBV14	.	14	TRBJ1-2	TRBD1	TGTGCCAGCAGCCCACAGGGGGCGGCGGAAGGCTACACCTTC	CASSPQGAAEGYTF
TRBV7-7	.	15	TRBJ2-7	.	TGTGCTAGCAGCTTAGCTGCAGGGATCTCCTACGAGCAGTACTTC	CASSLAAGISYEQYF
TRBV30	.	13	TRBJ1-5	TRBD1	TGTGCCTGGAGTATCACAGGGGAACAGCCCCAGCATTTT	CAWSITGEQPQHF
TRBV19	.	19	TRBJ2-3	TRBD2	TGTGCCAGTAGTAAAGGGGTTGGTAGCGGGACCAGGAGCACAGATACGCAGTATTTT	CASSKGVGSGTRSTDTQYF
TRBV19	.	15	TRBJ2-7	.	TGTGCCAGTAGTAACAGGGACGGCGGCTCCTACGAGCAGTACTTC	CASSNRDGGSYEQYF
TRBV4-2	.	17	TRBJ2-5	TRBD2	TGTGCCAGCAGCCAAGGTCTACTAGCGGGAGGAGAAGAGACCCAGTACTTC	CASSQGLLAGGEETQYF
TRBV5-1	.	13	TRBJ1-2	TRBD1	TGCGCCAGCAGCATCGACAGGGGCTATGGCTACACCTTC	CASSIDRGYGYTF
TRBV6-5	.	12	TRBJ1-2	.	TGTGCCAGCAGTTTGGGGGGGAATGGCTACACCTTC	CASSLGGNGYTF
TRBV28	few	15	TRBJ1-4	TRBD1	TGTGCCAGCAGTTTATCTCGACAGGGCCTGAGAAAACTGTTTTTT	CASSLSRQGLRKLFF
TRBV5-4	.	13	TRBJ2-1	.	TGTGCCAGCAGCTTGGACGGCTACAATGAGCAGTTCTTC	CASSLDGYNEQFF
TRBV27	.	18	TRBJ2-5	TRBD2	TGTGCCAGCAGTTCGGGACTAGCGGGAGTAGAGGGTCAAGAGACCCAGTACTTC	CASSSGLAGVEGQETQYF
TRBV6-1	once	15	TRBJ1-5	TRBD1	TGTGCCAGCAGTGGGGAGGGACAGGGCAATCAGCCCCAGCATTTT	CASSGEGQGNQPQHF
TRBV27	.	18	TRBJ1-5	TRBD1	TGTGCCAGCAGTCCCTCTTGGACAGGGCCGTATAGCAATCAGCCCCAGCATTTT	CASSPSWTGPYSNQPQHF
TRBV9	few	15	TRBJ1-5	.	TGTGCCAGCAGCCCTGGGGGAGGGTTCAATCAGCCCCAGCATTTT	CASSPGGGFNQPQHF
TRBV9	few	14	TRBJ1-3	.	TGTGCCAGCAGCCCGGGGGGCTCTGGAAACACCATATATTTT	CASSPGGSGNTIYF
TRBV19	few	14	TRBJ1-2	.	TGTGCCAGTAGTAAGGAGGGCCAGGCCGGTGGCTACACCTTC	CASSKEGQAGGYTF
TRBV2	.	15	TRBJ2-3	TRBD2	TGTGCCAGCGGGGGGGGAGTTTCTAGCACAGATACGCAGTATTTT	CASGGGVSSTDTQYF
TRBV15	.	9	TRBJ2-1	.	TGTGCCACCAGTCCCCTGCAGTTCTTC	CATSPLQFF
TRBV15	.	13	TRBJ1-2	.	TGTGCCACCAGCAGAGAGTGGGACAATGCCGGGACCTTC	CATSREWDNAGTF
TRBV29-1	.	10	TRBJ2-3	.	TGCAGCGTTGAAAGGGGAACGCAGTATTTT	CSVERGTQYF
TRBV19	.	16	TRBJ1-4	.	TGTGCCAGTAGCAACTCAGGGTTTAGTACGGATGAAAAACTGTTTTTT	CASSNSGFSTDEKLFF
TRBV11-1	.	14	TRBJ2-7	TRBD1	TGTGCCAGCAGCTCGGGACAGGGCTCCTACGAGCAGTACTTC	CASSSGQGSYEQYF
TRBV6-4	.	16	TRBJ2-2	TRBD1	TGTGCCAGCAGTGAAATAACAGGGGTGACCACCGGGGAGCTGTTTTTT	CASSEITGVTTGELFF
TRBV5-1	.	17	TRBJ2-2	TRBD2	TGCGCCAGCAGCTCAGGAGCCGGCGGGAGATTTACCGGGGAGCTGTTTTTT	CASSSGAGGRFTGELFF
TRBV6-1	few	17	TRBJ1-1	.	TGTGCCAGCAGTGAGGATCAGAACAGGGTTTTGAACACTGAAGCTTTCTTT	CASSEDQNRVLNTEAFF
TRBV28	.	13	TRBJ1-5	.	TGTGCCAGCAGTTCCCCAGGGGATCAGCCCCAGCATTTT	CASSSPGDQPQHF
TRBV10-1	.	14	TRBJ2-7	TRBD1	TGCGCCAGCAGAGGGACAGGGAGCTCCTACGAGCAGTACTTC	CASRGTGSSYEQYF
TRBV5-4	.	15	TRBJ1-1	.	TGTGCCAGCAGCGACTGGTCGGGGTCCAATACTGAAGCTTTCTTT	CASSDWSGSNTEAFF
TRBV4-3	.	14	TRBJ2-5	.	TGCGCCAGCAGCCAAGGGGGGCCGGGGGAGACCCAGTACTTC	CASSQGGPGETQYF
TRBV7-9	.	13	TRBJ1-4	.	TGTGCCAGCAGCTTTTTGGGGGGTGAAAAACTGTTTTTT	CASSFLGGEKLFF
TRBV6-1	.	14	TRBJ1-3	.	TGTGCCAGCACTCCCGGGGACTCTGGAAACACCATATATTTT	CASTPGDSGNTIYF
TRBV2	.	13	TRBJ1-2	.	TGTGCCAGCGGACAGACCGGGGCCGATGGCTACACCTTC	CASGQTGADGYTF
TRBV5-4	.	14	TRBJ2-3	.	TGTGCCAGCAGCTTGGACCCGGGTGCAGATACGCAGTATTTT	CASSLDPGADTQYF
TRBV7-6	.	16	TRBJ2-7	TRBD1	TGTGCCAGCAGCTCACAGACAGGGCTTGGATCCTACGAGCAGTACTTC	CASSSQTGLGSYEQYF
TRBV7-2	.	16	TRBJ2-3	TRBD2	TGTGCCAGCAGCCGACTAGCGGGAGTTGGGACAGATACGCAGTATTTT	CASSRLAGVGTDTQYF
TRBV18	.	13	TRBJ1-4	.	TGTGCCAGCTCACCAAAGTCAGATGAAAAACTGTTTTTT	CASSPKSDEKLFF